This T cell receptor beta chain was sequenced for a study of T cells in tuberculosis (dated by TCRdb to the late 2010s). About the full investigation: The study combined CD1B tetramers and high-throughput TCR immunosequencing to characterize T cells specific for the mycobacterial lipid antigen glucose monomycolate (GMM). Active tuberculosis patient PBMC were archived before or within 7 days of starting standard anti-tuberculosis treatment. With 9 to 11 people per group, a South African clinical cohort compared IGRA-negative adolescents, IGRA-positive adolescents with latent tuberculosis, and adults with active tuberculosis.

General study outcomes and caveats: Compared with IGRA-negative controls, TCR-alpha repertoires from active tuberculosis had smaller mean NN-distances to GMM-specific TCRs, which suggests that these TCRs underwent clonal expansion. The smaller NN-distances were partly driven by shorter CDR3-alpha lengths in active tuberculosis patients, and the difference for TCR-beta did not reach statistical significance. Which clinical samples got chosen depended on the availability of cryopreserved specimens, and the active tuberculosis cases were adults, whereas the controls were adolescents. Using GEM motif frequencies, a classifier achieved 70% accuracy, whereas a classifier built on the diverse GMM-specific repertoire got to approximately 88% accuracy (AUROC over 0.8).

The V and J ends are trimmed by 1 base and 0 bases, leaving 12 bases between them. From a lookup of the germline V gene (reference sequence), CDR1 and CDR2 are LNHDA and SQIVND. Reading from cysteine to phenylalanine, the CDR3 counts 16 amino acids. This entry keeps only the CDR3 DNA: 48 bases, framed from base 1. TCR libraries were generated with the immunoSEQ multiplex PCR assay, using TCR-beta and/or TCR-alpha/delta assays for each sample. The Illumina high-throughput platform was used to sequence the amplified TCR libraries. The source study handled its data this way. Clustering and dimensionality reduction relied on pairwise TCRdist distances among GMM-specific receptors from T cells that were either sorted ex vivo or expanded in vitro. Each clinical repertoire was scored by mean NN-distance, the average TCRdist to the nearest 10% of tetramer-positive reference sequences. GEM TCR motif frequency was calculated as the fraction of unique TCRs that matched known GEM sequences in V/J usage and CDR3 length. Active tuberculosis was classified by linear discriminant analysis with leave-one-out cross-validation, implemented in scikit-learn. TCRdb re-hosts the immuneACCESS table, in-frame sequences only. Its copies lack some clones; in the studies checked, an unresolved V gene accounts for under half of them, and the cause for the rest is not known. The V and J calls and clone size were taken over from that table, and D and trimming were inferred from the DNA. This sample gives fewer than 40,000 clones in total; approximately 85% of them show up just once. The top ten clones comprise approximately 4.7% of the sample.

This specimen's time point label, per the study, means: new active TB diagnosis, blood taken before or within 7 days of starting treatment. Patients with active tuberculosis were defined as newly diagnosed, HIV-seronegative South African adults aged 18 years or older. Confirmation of active tuberculosis was obtained by positive sputum smear microscopy and/or positive M. tuberculosis culture. Immunosequencing of unsorted cryopreserved PBMC covered, on average, around 100,000 T cells per clinical donor. Points on this clone: Its recognized antigen is unknown. Base qualities were left out, and no much larger clone turns up one base away.

The sequencing used PBMCs, collected at tuberculosis diagnosis. This TCR derives from an adult with tuberculosis. The chain is encoded by TRBV19 joined to TRBJ2-5; no D segment can be confidently identified. CDR3 protein: CASSIGASMYQETQYF. The nucleotide sequence reads as follows: TGTGCCAGTAGTATAGGGGCTTCTATGTACCAAGAGACCCAGTACTTC. Outside the CDR3, residues come from the reference TRBV19 and TRBJ2-5 proteins, so the full variable domain is: DGGITQSPKYLFRKEGQNVTLSCEQNLNHDAMYWYRQDPGQGLRLIYYSQIVNDFQKGDIAEGYSVSREKKESFPLTVTSAQKNPTAFYLCASSIGASMYQETQYFGPGTRLLVL.